Listed here are 5 T cell receptor beta chains from one sample, sequenced in a study of shared clonotypes between healthy human individuals. Libraries were prepared by immunoSEQ multiplex PCR; TCRdb keeps only in-frame clonotypes and omits some of them. There are more than 400,000 clones in the sample; about 96% occur only once, and about 0.06% lies in the top ten. Material: naive CD4+ T cells sorted from blood. Subset here: CD45RA+ positively selected. Receptors originate from a woman aged 30 to 39 in good health.

The chain links TRBV4-1 to TRBJ2-1; the D gene is possibly TRBD1 (6 bases). V was trimmed by 1 base and J by 3 bases, leaving 10 bases between them. CDR1 and CDR2 (germline): MGHRA, YSYEKL. CDR3 length: 15 residues. DNA of the CDR3: TGCGCCAGCAGCCAAGGCAGGGGATACTACAATGAGCAGTTCTTC. It yields the protein CASSQGRGYYNEQFF.

The chain carries TRBV28 and TRBJ1-2; D gene unclear. Trimming removed 5 bases from V and 1 base from J, with 8 bases in between. Per the germline V gene, CDR1 is MDHEN and CDR2 is SYDVKM. The CDR3 totals 13 residues. This chain's CDR3 is CASSIGSNYGYTF. CDR3 DNA: TGTGCCAGCAGTATCGGCAGTAACTATGGCTACACCTTC.

The V and J genes are TRBV6-6 and TRBJ2-7; 9 nucleotides line up with TRBD2. Germline CDR1 reads MNHNY; CDR2 reads SVGAGI (reference sequence). The V segment lost 0 bases and the J segment 6 bases; nucleotides outside the gene matches: 6. The CDR3 sequence is 15 residues long. CDR3: CASSYSTSGSLEQYF. CDR3 DNA: TGTGCCAGCAGTTACTCGACTAGCGGTAGTCTCGAGCAGTACTTC.

V gene TRBV6-5 combines with J gene TRBJ1-5; D unresolved. Germline-derived CDR1 and CDR2 are MNHEY and SVGAGI. The CDR3 runs to 14 residues. V was pared by 4 bases and J by 3 bases, with 10 bases between. CDR3 region: CASSLVQDNQPQHF. The CDR3 coding sequence is TGTGCCAGCAGTTTAGTACAAGACAATCAGCCCCAGCATTTT.

As for this clone: Germline and junction disagree at one end, which may indicate a read error. This chain uses TRBV27 with TRBJ2-7; 8 nucleotides line up with TRBD2. The CDR3 runs to 15 residues. Germline V gene data show CDR1 as MNHEY and CDR2 as SMNVEV (reference sequence). CDR3 sequence reads: CASSLFGTRSYEQYF. CDR3 coding DNA: TGTGCCAGCAGCTTATTCGGGACTAGATCCTACGAGCAGTACTTC.